The 7 T cell receptor beta chains below come from one sample, sequenced in a study of T cells in Graves' hyperthyroidism and ophthalmopathy. It was RNA transcripts that yielded the amplified TCR beta CDR3 regions. The study used the HTBI primer set for a first-round RT-PCR of the TCR CDR3. TCRdb passed the multiplex PCR reads through MiXCR, listing each CDR3 protein once. The profile covers 370,000 or so distinct CDR3 sequences, with around a quarter appearing a single time and around 70% taken by the ten largest. The sample comprised blood. The origin of the receptors is a man aged 45 to 65 with Graves' hyperthyroidism.

The V and J genes are TRBV19 and TRBJ1-1, with 10 bases identical to TRBD1. CDR1 is LNHDA and CDR2 is SQIVND in the germline V gene (reference sequence). Losses at the gene ends were 5 bases for V and 2 bases for J; bases not matched to a gene: 14. The CDR3 extends over 18 amino acids. CDR3 residues: CASSAGTGEAISNTEAFF. The CDR3, as DNA: TGTGCCAGTAGTGCCGGGACAGGGGAAGCTATTAGTAACACTGAAGCTTTCTTT.

This chain links TRBV20-1 with TRBJ1-2; 7 positions agree with TRBD1. The CDR3 runs to 13 residues. V shed 5 bases, J shed 8 bases, and the junction held 11 bases outside the gene matches. Germline CDR1 reads DFQATT; CDR2 reads SNEGSKA (reference sequence). As DNA, the CDR3 is TGCAGTGCTCATCGACAGGGAAGCGTGGGCTACACCTTC. Translated, it gives CSAHRQGSVGYTF.

This clonotype was detected a few times. The chain joins TRBV2 to TRBJ2-1, with 10 bases aligning to TRBD2. V was pared by 7 bases and J by 2 bases, with 11 bases of the junction left unmatched. The CDR3 has 17 residues. Germline-derived CDR1 and CDR2 are SNHLY and FYNNEI. CDR3 DNA sequence: TGTGCCAGCAAGAGTAGCGGGGGGACCTCAACCTACAATGAGCAGTTCTTC. It translates to CASKSSGGTSTYNEQFF.

The chain joins TRBV11-3 to TRBJ2-1, with D hard to call. V lost 5 bases, J lost 0 bases, and 8 bases lay in between. Germline V gene sequence: CDR1 SGHNT, CDR2 YENEEA. The CDR3 is 14 amino acids. CDR3 sequence: CASSPLSSYNEQFF. DNA of the CDR3: TGTGCCAGCAGCCCACTGAGCTCCTACAATGAGCAGTTCTTC.

This clonotype was observed at least ten times. The chain is built from TRBV6-1 and TRBJ1-5, with D tentatively TRBD1 (6 bases). V was clipped by 1 base and J by 6 bases, with 13 bases between them. This CDR3 comprises 15 residues. Germline-derived CDR1 and CDR2 are MNHNS and SASEGT. The chain's CDR3 is CASSEEWQGSQPQHF. DNA of the CDR3: TGTGCCAGCAGTGAAGAGTGGCAGGGGTCTCAGCCCCAGCATTTT.

This clonotype appeared a few times. The V and J genes are TRBV12-3 or TRBV12-4 and TRBJ2-2; TRBD2 agrees at 13 bases. This CDR3 comprises 13 residues. Trimming cost V 6 bases and J 12 bases; bases outside gene matches: 4. The CDR3 DNA sequence: TGTGCCAGCAGACAACTAGCGGGAGGGCAGCTGTTTTTT. This encodes CASRQLAGGQLFF.

This clonotype was seen a handful of times. This rearrangement joins TRBV3-1 to TRBJ2-7, with TRBD2 matching 8 bases. This CDR3 contains 17 residues. From germline, CDR1 is LGHDT and CDR2 YNNKEL (reference sequence). V was pared by 0 bases and J by 3 bases, with 10 bases of the junction left unmatched. The CDR3 region is CASSQDPAGDPLYEQYF. For the CDR3, the DNA is TGTGCCAGCAGCCAAGATCCAGCGGGAGACCCACTCTACGAGCAGTACTTC.